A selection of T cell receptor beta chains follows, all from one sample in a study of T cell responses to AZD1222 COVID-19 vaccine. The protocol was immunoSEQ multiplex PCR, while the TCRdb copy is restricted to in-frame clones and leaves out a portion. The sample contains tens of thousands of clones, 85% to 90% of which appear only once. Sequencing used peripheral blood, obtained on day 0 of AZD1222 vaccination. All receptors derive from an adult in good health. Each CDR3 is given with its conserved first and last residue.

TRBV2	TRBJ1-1	CASRGTEAFF
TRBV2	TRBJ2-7	CASRPQTYEQYF
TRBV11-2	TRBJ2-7	CASTSSRGEQYF
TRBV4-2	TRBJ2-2	CASSQRTGGEVLELFF
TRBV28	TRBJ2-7	CASSLRGRESYEQYF
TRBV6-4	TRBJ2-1	CASSRSGGTYNEQFF
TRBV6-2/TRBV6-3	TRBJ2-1	CASSYAGHNEQFF
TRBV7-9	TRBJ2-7	CASSLGVRDYEQYF
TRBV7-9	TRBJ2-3	CASSLGVTPSTDTQYF
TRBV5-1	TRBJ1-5	CASSSGQRNQPQHF
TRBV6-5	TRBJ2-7	CASIRGYDDSYEQYF
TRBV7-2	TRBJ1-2	CASSLAPTGQGAYGYTF
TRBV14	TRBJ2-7	CASSQDLETSPYEQYF
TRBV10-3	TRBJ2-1	CAISESSSYNEQFF
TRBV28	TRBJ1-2	CASSPRGGALYGYTF
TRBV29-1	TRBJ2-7	CSVYPGQGAYEQYF
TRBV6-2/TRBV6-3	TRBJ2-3	CASSYRLAVPDTQYF
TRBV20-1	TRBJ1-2	CSASRGQATNYGYTF
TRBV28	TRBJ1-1	CASSALQGKREAFF
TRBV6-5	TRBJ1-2	CASSSRTDYGYTF
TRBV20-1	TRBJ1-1	CSASRDPPNTEAFF
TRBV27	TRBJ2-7	CASSIRTDYEQYF
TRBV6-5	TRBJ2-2	CASTSRGEATGELFF
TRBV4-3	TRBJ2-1	CASSQDGHYNEQFF
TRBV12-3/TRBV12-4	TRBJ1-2	CASSLGFYGYTF
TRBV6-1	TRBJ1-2	CASSEADGKESYTF
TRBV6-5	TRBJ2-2	CASIAGGHTGELFF
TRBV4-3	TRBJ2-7	CASSQDPAGSSYEQYF